The 19 T cell receptor beta chains reported below all come from one sample, sequenced in a study of T cell responses to AZD1222 COVID-19 vaccine. Sequenced by immunoSEQ multiplex PCR; TCRdb stores in-frame clones only, minus some. The profile shows about 130,000 clones, just under 95% of them singletons. Sequenced material: peripheral blood, taken on day 0 of AZD1222 vaccination. The source is an adult in good health.

The rearrangement links TRBV11-2 to TRBJ1-1, with D possibly TRBD1 on 5 matching bases. CDR3 length: 13 amino acids. With 11 bases removed from V and 5 bases from J, the gap between germline ends came to 18 bases. Germline CDR1 and CDR2: SGHAT and FQNNGV. CDR3 amino acids: CAGRAGAGTEAFF. CDR3 DNA sequence: TGTGCCGGTAGGGCTGGGGCTGGTACTGAAGCTTTCTTT.

The chain couples TRBV7-9 to TRBJ1-2; D remains unclear. The ends were cut back, 6 bases at V and 4 bases at J, with 15 bases in the middle. The CDR3 runs to 14 residues. Germline assignment: CDR1 SEHNR and CDR2 FQNEAQ (reference sequence). CDR3 sequence: CASSADVAIYGYTF. The CDR3 DNA is TGTGCCAGCAGTGCAGATGTAGCTATCTATGGCTACACCTTC.

The chain employs TRBV6-2 or TRBV6-3 and TRBJ1-2, with D perhaps TRBD1 (5 bases). CDR1 MNHEY and CDR2 SVGEGT come from the germline V gene. The CDR3 runs to 15 residues. Trimming cost V 6 bases and J 4 bases, with 18 bases left between them. The CDR3 DNA reads as TGTGCCAGCAGCCGCAAGAGTGCCCAGGGCTATGGCTACACCTTC. Encoded protein: CASSRKSAQGYGYTF.

The chain carries TRBV7-9 and TRBJ2-3, with TRBD1 as a possible D gene (6 bases). The V and J ends lost 5 bases and 8 bases respectively, with 23 bases between them. The CDR3 runs 16 residues. Per germline, CDR1 SEHNR and CDR2 FQNEAQ (reference sequence). CDR3 protein: CASSPRSRGAQGTQYF. CDR3 nucleotide sequence: TGTGCCAGCAGCCCGAGGTCCAGGGGCGCGCAAGGTACGCAGTATTTT. Filled out from reference TRBV7-9 and TRBJ2-3, the complete variable domain reads DTGVSQNPRHKITKRGQNVTFRCDPISEHNRLYWYRQTLGQGPEFLTYFQNEAQLEKSRLLSDRFSAERPKGSFSTLEIQRTEQGDSAMYLCASSPRSRGAQGTQYFGPGTRLTVL.

V gene TRBV10-3 combines with J gene TRBJ2-7; 13 nucleotides match TRBD2. The V and J ends lost 5 bases and 2 bases, in that order; junction bases with no gene match: 3. The CDR3 runs to 15 residues. The germline gives CDR1 ENHRY, CDR2 SYGVKD. The CDR3 sequence is CAISPTSGRAYEQYF. Here the CDR3 DNA reads TGTGCCATCAGTCCAACTAGCGGGAGGGCCTACGAGCAGTACTTC.

The chain's CDR3 is CASSFTGTGNTGELFF. The CDR3 DNA sequence: TGTGCCAGCAGCTTTACTGGGACAGGGAACACCGGGGAGCTGTTTTTT. The chain is built from TRBV7-3 and TRBJ2-2; 8 bases are a match to TRBD1. There are 16 residues in the CDR3. Trimming at V came to 3 bases and at J to 1 base, leaving 4 bases not matched to a gene. Germline V lookup: CDR1 SGHTA, CDR2 FQGTGA. Based on the CDR3 plus reference TRBV7-3 and TRBJ2-2, the full variable domain is GAGVSQTPSNKVTEKGKYVELRCDPISGHTALYWYRQSLGQGPEFLIYFQGTGAADDSGLPNDRFFAVRPEGSVSTLKIQRTERGDSAVYLCASSFTGTGNTGELFFGEGSRLTVL.

The chain joins TRBV19 to TRBJ1-5, with D tentatively TRBD1 (6 bases). Germline assignment: CDR1 LNHDA and CDR2 SQIVND (reference sequence). The CDR3 extends over 14 amino acids. Trimming took 7 bases from V and 9 from J, leaving 19 bases between them. CDR3 region: CASTSGTPYVPQHF. Here the CDR3 DNA reads TGTGCCAGTACTTCCGGGACACCATATGTGCCCCAGCATTTT.

V and J are TRBV5-4 and TRBJ2-7; tentatively, D is TRBD2 (7 bases). The germline gives CDR1 SGHNT, CDR2 YYREEE (reference sequence). Trimming removed 0 bases at V and 2 bases at J, with 12 bases between. The CDR3 extends over 15 amino acids. CDR3 sequence reads: CASSLAGGRPYEQYF. CDR3 bases: TGTGCCAGCAGCTTGGCCGGGGGGCGCCCCTACGAGCAGTACTTC.

This chain joins TRBV5-4 and TRBJ2-7; the D gene could be TRBD1 or TRBD2 (5 bases each). CDR1 is SGHNT and CDR2 is YYREEE in the germline V gene (reference sequence). CDR3 length: 13 amino acids. The V gene lost 4 bases and the J gene lost 5 bases, with 13 bases spanning the gap. The CDR3, as DNA: TGTGCCAGCAGCCGCGTCTTGGGGGACGAGCAGTACTTC. Residues: CASSRVLGDEQYF. The full variable domain, in which reference TRBV5-4 and TRBJ2-7 provide the parts outside the CDR3, is ETGVTQSPTHLIKTRGQQVTLRCSSQSGHNTVSWYQQALGQGPQFIFQYYREEENGRGNFPPRFSGLQFPNYSSELNVNALELDDSALYLCASSRVLGDEQYFGPGTRLTVT.

The V call is TRBV18, the J call TRBJ2-3; 7 bases align to TRBD2. The junction had 4 bases not matched to a gene; V was cut back by 3 bases and J by 1 base. The length of the CDR3 is 15 residues. CDR1 KGHSH and CDR2 LQKENI come from the germline V gene. The CDR3 sequence is CASSPNSGGTDTQYF. The CDR3 nucleotides are TGTGCCAGCTCACCGAACAGCGGGGGCACAGATACGCAGTATTTT.

This chain links TRBV7-3 with TRBJ2-1; TRBD2 matches at 10 bases. From germline, CDR1 is SGHTA and CDR2 FQGTGA. J gave up 8 bases and V 0 bases, and 7 bases lay outside the gene matches. The CDR3 is 16 amino acids. CDR3 DNA: TGTGCCAGCAGCTTAACCCTGGGACTAGCGAGCGATGAGCAGTTCTTC. Residues: CASSLTLGLASDEQFF. Full variable domain (missing parts from reference TRBV7-3 and TRBJ2-1): GAGVSQTPSNKVTEKGKYVELRCDPISGHTALYWYRQSLGQGPEFLIYFQGTGAADDSGLPNDRFFAVRPEGSVSTLKIQRTERGDSAVYLCASSLTLGLASDEQFFGPGTRLTVL.

In this sample, this clone turned up once. This rearrangement joins TRBV9 to TRBJ2-7; TRBD2 aligns across 11 bases. CDR3 length equals 12 residues. Germline V gene sequence: CDR1 SGDLS, CDR2 YYNGEE. Trimming removed 5 bases from V and 7 bases from J; junction bases left unmatched: 2. This chain's CDR3 is CASSLAGGEQYF. CDR3 in DNA: TGTGCCAGCAGTCTAGCGGGAGGAGAGCAGTACTTC.

The CDR3 here is CASSLRASGRGNEQFF. CDR3 sequence (DNA): TGTGCCAGCAGCTTAAGGGCTAGCGGGCGGGGGAATGAGCAGTTCTTC. The rearrangement uses TRBV7-9 and TRBJ2-1; TRBD2 aligns across 8 bases. The ends lost 2 bases at V and 7 bases at J; junction bases unmatched: 10. Germline V lookup: CDR1 SEHNR, CDR2 FQNEAQ (reference sequence). This CDR3 comprises 16 residues. Complete variable domain (other parts from reference TRBV7-9 and TRBJ2-1): DTGVSQNPRHKITKRGQNVTFRCDPISEHNRLYWYRQTLGQGPEFLTYFQNEAQLEKSRLLSDRFSAERPKGSFSTLEIQRTEQGDSAMYLCASSLRASGRGNEQFFGPGTRLTVL.

The gene calls are TRBV7-2 and TRBJ2-2, with 12 bases matching TRBD2. The ends lost 5 bases at V and 10 bases at J; junction bases unmatched: 8. The germline V gene has CDR1 SGHTA and CDR2 FQGNSA. The CDR3 is made up of 15 amino acids. CDR3 loop: CASSMTSGSMEELFF. In nucleotides, the CDR3 is TGTGCCAGCAGCATGACTAGCGGGAGTATGGAGGAGCTGTTTTTT.

The rearrangement links TRBV28 to TRBJ1-5; D remains unclear. There are 13 residues in the CDR3. V lost 3 bases and J 15 bases, leaving 18 bases between the germline ends. The germline CDR1 and CDR2 sequences are MDHEN and SYDVKM. DNA for the CDR3: TGTGCCAGCAGTTTCGCCCCCTCTTGGTTCATGCATTTT. It encodes CASSFAPSWFMHF. The variable domain in full, completed from reference TRBV28 and TRBJ1-5, reads DVKVTQSSRYLVKRTGEKVFLECVQDMDHENMFWYRQDPGLGLRLIYFSYDVKMKEKGDIPEGYSVSREKKERFSLILESASTNQTSMYLCASSFAPSWFMHFGDGTRLSIL.

The V gene is TRBV28, the J gene TRBJ1-6; possibly TRBD1 for D (5 bases). Germline lookup yields CDR1 MDHEN and CDR2 SYDVKM. Deletions cut 6 bases from V and 8 bases from J, with 14 bases between. This CDR3 comprises 14 residues. The CDR3 coding sequence is TGTGCCAGCAGGACTCCTGAGGGGTATTCACCCCTCCACTTT. Translated, it gives CASRTPEGYSPLHF. Full variable domain (rest looked up from reference TRBV28 and TRBJ1-6): DVKVTQSSRYLVKRTGEKVFLECVQDMDHENMFWYRQDPGLGLRLIYFSYDVKMKEKGDIPEGYSVSREKKERFSLILESASTNQTSMYLCASRTPEGYSPLHFGNGTRLTVT.

J is TRBJ1-6 and V is TRBV10-3; 11 bases agree with TRBD1. Germline V gene data show CDR1 as ENHRY and CDR2 as SYGVKD. J lost 10 bases, V lost 3 bases, and 2 bases had no gene match. The CDR3 runs to 14 residues. The CDR3 nucleotides read TGTGCCATCAGTGATCGGGACAGGGGGTCACCCCTCCACTTT. As protein: CAISDRDRGSPLHF.

The J gene is TRBJ2-6, the V gene TRBV19, with 7 nucleotides matching TRBD2. CDR3 length: 16 amino acids. V trimming: 2 bases; J trimming: 3 bases; junction bases outside the gene matches: 4. The germline CDR1 and CDR2 sequences are LNHDA and SQIVND (reference sequence). The chain's CDR3 is CASSIPAGVGANVLTF. CDR3 nucleotide sequence: TGTGCCAGTAGTATACCGGCGGGAGTTGGGGCCAACGTCCTGACTTTC.

The chain has TRBV19 and TRBJ2-7; 9 positions agree with TRBD2. Germline V gene data show CDR1 as LNHDA and CDR2 as SQIVND (reference sequence). V shed 5 bases and J 5 bases; nucleotides not matched to a gene: 13. The CDR3 has 16 residues. The CDR3 nucleotides read TGTGCCAGTAGTCCCGTTGGTAGCGGGAGATTCCACGAGCAGTACTTC. This encodes CASSPVGSGRFHEQYF.